The present T cell receptor beta chain was sequenced within a study of long-term antiretroviral therapy in people with HIV. Study-level results: ART preceded a rise in diversity that nonetheless stayed lower than in transplant donor controls.

No donor had fewer than one pre-ART PBMC sample or fewer than two post-ART PBMC samples. They ran version v3.0 of the immunoSEQ assay at survey level. The repertoire was sequenced with immunoSEQ multiplex PCR; TCRdb's copy has only in-frame clones and lacks some. The sample has about 39,000 clones, approximately 86% seen once. To note about this clone: Its specificity is not known.

Looked up from germline, CDR1 is SGHRS and CDR2 is YFSETQ. V dropped 3 bases and J dropped 3 bases, with 13 bases sitting between them. This CDR3 comprises 15 residues. The sequence was collected from a woman in her late teens or twenties with HIV. Sample: unsorted PBMCs, taken just before starting antiretroviral therapy. The J gene is TRBJ2-1, the V gene TRBV5-1; a weak D match, TRBD1 (7 bases). The CDR3 spells CASSWGGDSYNEQFF. The CDR3 DNA sequence: TGCGCCAGCAGCTGGGGCGGGGACAGCTACAATGAGCAGTTCTTC.